These T cell receptor beta chains were read from a single sample in a study of blood T cell repertoires in COVID-19. Clones were read by immunoSEQ multiplex PCR, and TCRdb kept only the in-frame ones, dropping some. The sample carries roughly 150,000 clones, around 91% recorded once. The source material was peripheral blood. These receptors were taken from a man aged 18-30 years with COVID-19, enrolled during active disease. Both conserved end residues are part of each CDR3. The D gene is left open where the match is weak. Clone sizes are given selectively: once, few, many, or a class where the clone is expanded.

size	V	D	J	CDR3	DNA
.	TRBV7-2	TRBD1	TRBJ2-7	CASSLVGAGGTYEQYF	TGTGCCAGCAGCTTAGTGGGGGCAGGGGGAACCTACGAGCAGTACTTC
few	TRBV5-1	TRBD1	TRBJ1-1	CASSTGQGNTEAFF	TGCGCCAGCAGCACAGGACAGGGGAACACTGAAGCTTTCTTT
.	TRBV29-1	TRBD2	TRBJ2-1	CSVHGTSARNEQFF	TGCAGCGTACATGGGACTAGCGCGAGGAATGAGCAGTTCTTC
once	TRBV4-3	.	TRBJ1-1	CASSQDRQGAGAFF	TGCGCCAGCAGCCAAGATAGGCAGGGTGCGGGGGCTTTCTTT
.	TRBV15	.	TRBJ2-7	CATSRVRQGYEQYF	TGTGCCACCAGCAGAGTGAGGCAGGGTTACGAGCAGTACTTC
.	TRBV9	TRBD1	TRBJ2-7	CASSATLPGGATYEQYF	TGTGCCAGCAGCGCTACTCTACCAGGGGGCGCAACCTACGAGCAGTACTTC
.	TRBV10-3	TRBD1	TRBJ1-1	CAIREGQGYTEAFF	TGTGCCATCAGGGAAGGACAGGGGTACACTGAAGCTTTCTTT
once	TRBV28	.	TRBJ2-7	CASTPLVAGSYEQYF	TGTGCCAGCACCCCTTTAGTGGCGGGAAGCTACGAGCAGTACTTC
.	TRBV19	.	TRBJ1-5	CASSIHVTYNQPQHF	TGTGCCAGTAGTATCCATGTCACATACAATCAGCCCCAGCATTTT
.	TRBV9	TRBD2	TRBJ2-3	CASSVKSGRGGPDTQYF	TGTGCCAGCAGCGTAAAGAGCGGGAGAGGGGGGCCGGATACGCAGTATTTT
.	TRBV28	.	TRBJ2-3	CASSSSPLARALRGGEGTDTQYF	TGTGCCAGCAGTTCCTCCCCCTTAGCCAGGGCTCTTAGGGGGGGCGAAGGCACAGATACGCAGTATTTT
.	TRBV15	TRBD1	TRBJ1-2	CATSGRQGLWERHYGYTF	TGTGCCACCAGCGGAAGACAGGGTTTATGGGAACGCCACTATGGCTACACCTTC
once	TRBV7-3	.	TRBJ2-6	CASSPLMWGHSGANVLTF	TGTGCCAGCAGCCCACTAATGTGGGGACACTCTGGGGCCAACGTCCTGACTTTC
.	TRBV11-3	.	TRBJ2-3	CASSLSGSSTDTQYF	TGTGCCAGCAGCTTATCCGGGAGTAGCACAGATACGCAGTATTTT
.	TRBV7-9	.	TRBJ1-2	CASSRRGYYGYTF	TGTGCCAGCAGCCGCAGGGGTTACTATGGCTACACCTTC
.	TRBV30	TRBD1	TRBJ1-2	CACSSPSGTVDYGYTF	TGTGCCTGTTCTTCCCCCTCCGGGACAGTTGACTATGGCTACACCTTC
.	TRBV19	TRBD1	TRBJ2-5	CASRGLEGQGLRTQYF	TGTGCCAGTAGGGGACTGGAGGGACAGGGATTGCGGACCCAGTACTTC
.	TRBV9	.	TRBJ1-2	CASSVGDLRMYGYTF	TGTGCCAGCAGCGTAGGTGACTTACGTATGTATGGCTACACCTTC
.	TRBV5-6	.	TRBJ1-4	CASSEDSVNEKLLF	TGTGCCAGCAGCGAGGACAGCGTTAATGAAAAACTGCTTTTT
few	TRBV5-4	.	TRBJ1-6	CASSLGISNSPLHF	TGTGCCAGCAGCTTGGGTATTTCTAATTCACCCCTCCACTTT
.	TRBV9	.	TRBJ2-7	CASSVDEDSPYEQYF	TGTGCCAGCAGCGTAGATGAGGACAGCCCCTACGAGCAGTACTTC
.	TRBV6-5	.	TRBJ1-6	CASSSPQEIYNSPLHF	TGTGCCAGCAGTTCGCCACAGGAGATATATAATTCACCCCTCCACTTT
few	TRBV15	TRBD1	TRBJ2-7	CATSSQTGTTYEQYF	TGTGCCACCAGCAGCCAGACAGGGACCACCTACGAGCAGTACTTC
.	TRBV11-2	TRBD2	TRBJ2-5	CASSPKGLATQETQYF	TGTGCCAGCAGCCCTAAGGGACTAGCGACCCAAGAGACCCAGTACTTC
.	TRBV10-2	TRBD2	TRBJ2-7	CASNSGSSYEQYF	TGCGCCAGCAATAGCGGGAGCTCCTACGAGCAGTACTTC
.	TRBV7-9	TRBD2	TRBJ2-5	CASSPTLAGGSETQYF	TGTGCCAGCAGCCCAACCCTAGCGGGAGGGTCCGAGACCCAGTACTTC
.	TRBV19	TRBD2	TRBJ2-7	CASSTASGGSYEQYF	TGTGCCAGTAGTACCGCTAGCGGGGGGTCCTACGAGCAGTACTTC
.	TRBV19	TRBD1	TRBJ2-6	CASSPWDRVTSGANVLTF	TGTGCCAGTAGTCCGTGGGACAGGGTGACCTCTGGGGCCAACGTCCTGACTTTC
.	TRBV19	TRBD2	TRBJ2-1	CASSRFSTSGGVQFF	TGTGCCAGTAGTAGGTTTTCCACTAGCGGGGGCGTTCAGTTCTTC
once	TRBV4-3	.	TRBJ1-5	CASSQERGLVGPQHF	TGCGCCAGCAGCCAAGAAAGAGGGTTGGTCGGGCCCCAGCATTTT
.	TRBV7-4	.	TRBJ1-2	CASSTRRDSYGYTF	TGTGCCAGCAGCACCCGCCGGGACTCCTATGGCTACACCTTC
.	TRBV4-1	.	TRBJ1-1	CASSQGGLGTANTEAFF	TGCGCCAGCAGCCAAGGGGGGCTCGGGACCGCGAACACTGAAGCTTTCTTT
.	TRBV2	.	TRBJ2-2	CASRQLPPGNTGELFF	TGTGCCAGCCGACAGCTCCCCCCTGGGAACACCGGGGAGCTGTTTTTT
.	TRBV5-1	.	TRBJ1-3	CASSLRGSGNTIYF	TGCGCCAGCAGCTTGAGGGGTTCTGGAAACACCATATATTTT
.	TRBV11-2	TRBD1	TRBJ2-1	CASSSNPTGWGEQFF	TGTGCCAGCAGCTCAAACCCGACAGGGTGGGGTGAGCAGTTCTTC
.	TRBV6-2/TRBV6-3	TRBD2	TRBJ2-4	CASSYYSAGGPVFQYF	TGTGCCAGCAGTTACTATTCGGCGGGAGGGCCGGTTTTTCAGTACTTC
.	TRBV9	.	TRBJ2-2	CASSVGVLKRPANTGELFF	TGTGCCAGCAGCGTAGGAGTGTTAAAGCGGCCAGCGAACACCGGGGAGCTGTTTTTT
.	TRBV7-7	TRBD2	TRBJ2-7	CASSPGLAGVGEQYF	TGTGCTAGCAGTCCGGGACTAGCGGGAGTTGGGGAGCAGTACTTC
.	TRBV3-1/TRBV3-2	.	TRBJ1-2	CASRRDGDTNYGYTF	TGTGCCAGCAGACGCGACGGGGACACCAACTATGGCTACACCTTC
once	TRBV2	.	TRBJ2-3	CASRSAQPSRGDTQYF	TGTGCCAGCAGATCCGCACAGCCTTCTCGGGGAGATACGCAGTATTTT
.	TRBV28	TRBD1	TRBJ2-3	CASSVMGTGPTDTQYF	TGTGCCAGCAGCGTCATGGGGACAGGCCCCACAGATACGCAGTATTTT
.	TRBV6-6	TRBD1	TRBJ1-6	CASRGQGNNSPLHF	TGTGCCAGCCGGGGACAGGGAAATAATTCACCCCTCCACTTT
.	TRBV27	.	TRBJ2-7	CASSSHRTEYEQYF	TGTGCCAGCAGTTCCCATCGGACAGAGTACGAGCAGTACTTC
.	TRBV28	TRBD1	TRBJ2-1	CASSVTGGYEQFF	TGTGCCAGCAGTGTAACAGGGGGTTATGAGCAGTTCTTC
.	TRBV6-5	TRBD1	TRBJ1-2	CASSTGTAYGYTF	TGTGCCAGCAGTACCGGGACAGCCTATGGCTACACCTTC
.	TRBV18	TRBD1	TRBJ1-1	CASSPPTGGIEAFF	TGTGCCAGCTCACCACCGACAGGGGGTATTGAAGCTTTCTTT
.	TRBV3-1/TRBV3-2	TRBD1	TRBJ2-5	CASSPGTGWRQETQYF	TGTGCCAGCAGCCCCGGGACAGGGTGGAGGCAAGAGACCCAGTACTTC
.	TRBV4-3	.	TRBJ2-7	CASSQHVRGWYEQYF	TGCGCCAGCAGCCAACATGTGCGGGGATGGTACGAGCAGTACTTC
.	TRBV27	TRBD2	TRBJ2-7	CASSGLAGALKYF	TGTGCCAGCAGTGGACTAGCGGGAGCATTGAAGTACTTC
.	TRBV6-1	.	TRBJ1-2	CASSEDSYGYTF	TGTGCCAGCAGTGAGGACAGCTATGGCTACACCTTC
.	TRBV30	.	TRBJ2-2	CAWNRENTGELFF	TGTGCCTGGAACAGGGAGAACACCGGGGAGCTGTTTTTT
.	TRBV5-8	TRBD1	TRBJ2-7	CASTLTGGEQYF	TGTGCCAGCACCCTCACAGGGGGAGAGCAGTACTTC
.	TRBV4-1	TRBD2	TRBJ2-7	CASSQDVGWGEGGYEQYF	TGCGCCAGCAGCCAAGATGTGGGTTGGGGGGAGGGCGGGTACGAGCAGTACTTC
.	TRBV28	.	TRBJ1-4	CASSGGEKLFF	TGTGCCAGCTCGGGTGGTGAAAAACTGTTTTTT
.	TRBV3-1/TRBV3-2	TRBD2	TRBJ2-3	CASSQDSGSDTQYF	TGTGCCAGCAGCCAGGATAGCGGGTCGGATACGCAGTATTTT
.	TRBV19	.	TRBJ2-7	CASSIVAGNKLYF	TGTGCCAGTAGTATAGTGGCCGGGAATAAGCTATACTTC
.	TRBV19	TRBD2	TRBJ2-1	CASSSLAGHYNEQFF	TGTGCCAGTAGTTCGTTAGCGGGGCACTACAATGAGCAGTTCTTC